Included here is one T cell receptor beta chain sequence, with context. The data derive from a study of blood T cell repertoires in COVID-19. Study in general: The United States, Italy and Spain were the sources of the acute and convalescent COVID-19 samples. PBMCs, B-cell-depleted T cells, or T cells provided the cDNA or gDNA that made up the material.

This CDR3 region has 12 residues. V dropped 8 bases and J dropped 6; count of bases not matched to a gene: 6. Germline V gene lookup returns CDR1 LNHDA and CDR2 SQIVND (reference sequence). In the study's own analysis: Nucleated cell counts were estimated from reference gene primer amplification. Generated by immunoSEQ multiplex PCR, the TCRdb table keeps only in-frame clones and is missing some. The D gene and trimming were derived from the DNA, and the V and J assignments and clone size from that table. The sample yields 68,000 or so clones, about nine tenths seen once. This chain connects TRBV19 to TRBJ2-7; 8 bases match TRBD2. The sequence came from a man aged 30 to 39 with acute or convalescent COVID-19. Material: peripheral blood. The CDR3 spells CASSRGGPEQYF. CDR3 DNA sequence: TGTGCCAGTTCCCGGGGGGGACCCGAGCAGTACTTC.